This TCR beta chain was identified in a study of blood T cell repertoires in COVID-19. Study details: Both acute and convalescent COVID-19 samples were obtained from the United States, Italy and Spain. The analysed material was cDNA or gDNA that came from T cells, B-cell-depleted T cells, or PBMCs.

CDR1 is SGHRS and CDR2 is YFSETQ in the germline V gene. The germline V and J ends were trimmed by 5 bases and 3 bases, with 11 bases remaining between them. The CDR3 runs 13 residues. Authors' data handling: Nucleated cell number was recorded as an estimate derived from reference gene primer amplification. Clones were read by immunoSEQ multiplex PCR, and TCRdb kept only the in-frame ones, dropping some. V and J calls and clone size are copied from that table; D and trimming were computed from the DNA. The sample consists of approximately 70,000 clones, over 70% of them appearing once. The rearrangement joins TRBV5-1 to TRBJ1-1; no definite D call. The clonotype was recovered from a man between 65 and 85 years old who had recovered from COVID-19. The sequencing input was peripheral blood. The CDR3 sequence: CASSLELDTEAFF. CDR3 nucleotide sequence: TGCGCCAGCAGTCTAGAATTGGACACTGAAGCTTTCTTT.